Listed below are T cell receptor beta chains from one sample, sequenced in a study of T cells after posttransplantation cyclophosphamide. Assay used: immunoSEQ multiplex PCR; TCRdb lists only in-frame clones, some missing. The sample has roughly 9,800 clones; approximately 82% are singletons. The source material was PBMCs, sampled approximately 1,900 days after a stem cell transplant with posttransplant cyclophosphamide. These receptor sequences come from a female patient in her forties who received an allogeneic stem cell transplant from a related donor, was CMV-positive, and had no GVHD. Some T cells may have come from the graft donor. Both conserved end residues are trimmed from each CDR3. The order of the fields is V gene, J gene, CDR3 protein.

>TRBV27|TRBJ1-6
ASSPYSSPLH
>TRBV7-3|TRBJ2-1
ASSPTTSGGNNEQF
>TRBV4-3|TRBJ1-1
ASSPIRQDIAF
>TRBV27|TRBJ2-3
ASSLSLEVSDTQY
>TRBV9|TRBJ2-3
ASSVGLSQDTQY
>TRBV18|TRBJ2-2
ASSERQPGQGNTGELF
>TRBV5-1|TRBJ1-1
ASSLQGDTEAF
>TRBV10-1|TRBJ2-7
ASRENGQACEQY
>TRBV7-2|TRBJ1-2
ASSLGLGTGGYT
>TRBV10-3|TRBJ2-3
AVSQGAVPDTQY
>TRBV4-1|TRBJ1-6
ASSQDPGVENSPLH
>TRBV28|TRBJ2-7
ASSSGGNRDSP
>TRBV6-4|TRBJ2-2
ASSDSNREGTGELF
>TRBV11-2|TRBJ1-1
ASSAQDRGSGSEAF
>TRBV5-3|TRBJ1-4
ARSPLCEGAGEKLF
>TRBV4-2|TRBJ2-7
ASSQDYRNYRDEQY
>TRBV18|TRBJ2-7
ASSPRRGYEQY
>TRBV7-2|TRBJ2-1
ASSSLAGGHDEQF
>TRBV2|TRBJ1-4
ASSESSSTNEKLF
>TRBV5-6|TRBJ2-5
ASSSETSGGPWETQY
>TRBV11-2|TRBJ2-7
ASSHLAGGDYEQY
>TRBV5-5|TRBJ2-1
ASSHDRTHEQF
>TRBV6-5|TRBJ2-5
ASSARRVAWGTQY
>TRBV15|TRBJ2-3
ATSRSHPTSTDTQY
>TRBV19|TRBJ1-4
ASSIGRTSNEKLF
>TRBV5-4|TRBJ2-2
ASSLPPATGGSGELF
>TRBV5-1|TRBJ2-3
ASSLFLGGDTQY
>TRBV4-1|TRBJ2-7
ASSQVPGQAYEQY
>TRBV11-2|TRBJ2-1
ASSSQVNEQF
>TRBV6-6|TRBJ2-5
ASRKGTGGQETQY
>TRBV2|TRBJ2-7
ASSADRGGNYGYEQY
>TRBV10-3|TRBJ1-5
AISEGTVQPQH
>TRBV5-1|TRBJ2-1
ASSLVGTAKTYNEQF
>TRBV6-1|TRBJ2-7
ASSDWAGEQY
>TRBV28|TRBJ2-5
ASSASGTGLQETQY
>TRBV7-6|TRBJ1-1
ASSLPGQGGTEAF
>TRBV18|TRBJ1-1
ASSPPVGQGKYRTEAF
>TRBV2|TRBJ2-3
ASSEVAGGTDTQY
>TRBV7-9|TRBJ1-6
ASSLDPDNSPLH
>TRBV11-2|TRBJ1-5
ASSFGRGGGQPQH
>TRBV2|TRBJ2-7
ASRQGPSYEQY